This is a list of T cell receptor beta chains from one sample in a study of T cells after yellow fever vaccination. TCRdb re-called the 5' RACE reads with MiXCR, one entry per CDR3 protein. The data show around 310,000 distinct CDR3 sequences, approximately 4.5% seen once. The starting material was PBMCs, obtained 15 days after the yellow fever booster vaccination. These receptors were taken from a man between 18 and 35 years old who received the YFV17D yellow fever vaccine. Each CDR3 is given with its conserved first and last residue. A D gene is named only where the DNA matches it firmly. Not every row has a clone size; where given, it reads once, few, many or a size class.

>TRBJ1-5|.|many|TRBV6-5
TGTGCCAGCAGTTCCCGGGCCGGGAATAGCAATCAGCCCCAGCATTTT
CASSSRAGNSNQPQHF
>TRBJ1-6|.|few|TRBV5-1
TGCGCCAGCAGACCGCAGCAAAATTCACCCCTCCACTTT
CASRPQQNSPLHF
>TRBJ1-4|.|.|TRBV7-9
TGTGCCAGCAGAGCGGACATTAATAATGAAAAACTGTTTTTT
CASRADINNEKLFF
>TRBJ2-3|.|many|TRBV5-1
TGCGCCAGCAGCTTGGCCCCGTTAGATACGCAGTATTTT
CASSLAPLDTQYF
>TRBJ1-1|.|.|TRBV7-8
TGTGCCAGCAGCCCCATAAGACAGGTTGAAGCTTTCTTT
CASSPIRQVEAFF
>TRBJ1-4|.|few|TRBV18
TGTGCCAGCTCCCGGGGACAAGGAGATGGTGAAAAACTGTTTTTT
CASSRGQGDGEKLFF
>TRBJ2-5|.|few|TRBV12-3/TRBV12-4
TGTGCCAGCAGTTTCGGGTCACGGGGAGTACAAGAGACCCAGTACTTC
CASSFGSRGVQETQYF
>TRBJ2-1|.|.|TRBV7-2
TGTGCCAGCAGCGTCCATCACAGCTCCTACAATGAGCAGTTCTTC
CASSVHHSSYNEQFF
>TRBJ2-3|TRBD2|.|TRBV5-1
TGCGCCAGCAGCTCCAGCGGGGGCCGGGGAGATACGCAGTATTTT
CASSSSGGRGDTQYF
>TRBJ2-5|TRBD1|.|TRBV28
TGTGCCAGCAGTTTAGGGGACAGGGGAAAGACCCAGTACTTC
CASSLGDRGKTQYF
>TRBJ1-3|.|.|TRBV4-1
TGCGCCAGCAGCTTCTACAAATTCGACCGGAGCTCTGGAAACACCATATATTTT
CASSFYKFDRSSGNTIYF
>TRBJ1-5|TRBD1|.|TRBV2
TGTGCCAGCAGTGACCTGACAGGGAGGGATCAGCCCCAGCATTTT
CASSDLTGRDQPQHF
>TRBJ2-7|TRBD2|many|TRBV27
TGTGCCAGCAGCCTTGGGACTAGCGGGGTGTACGAGCAGTACTTC
CASSLGTSGVYEQYF
>TRBJ1-2|.|many|TRBV7-2
TGTGCCAGCAGCTTAGAGCTCCGGACACCCGGGGGCTACACCTTC
CASSLELRTPGGYTF
>TRBJ1-1|TRBD1|.|TRBV7-2
TGTGCCAGCAGCTCCGCGACAGGGGCCAACACTGAAGCTTTCTTT
CASSSATGANTEAFF
>TRBJ2-5|TRBD1|many|TRBV20-1
TGCAGTGCTAGAGACGGACAGGGTCTCCAAGAGACCCAGTACTTC
CSARDGQGLQETQYF
>TRBJ2-6|TRBD1|few|TRBV5-6
TGTGCCAGCAGCGAATCGACAGGGACCAACGTCCTGACTTTC
CASSESTGTNVLTF
>TRBJ2-1|.|.|TRBV6-5
TGTGCCAGCAGTTACGGCTCGCAGAGTGAGCAGTTCTTC
CASSYGSQSEQFF
>TRBJ2-4|.|many|TRBV29-1
TGCAGCGCCTCGGGTGGGGGGGCTTTCGTGAACATTCAGTACTTC
CSASGGGAFVNIQYF
>TRBJ2-3|.|few|TRBV15
TGTGCCACCAGCAGAACGGGGGTGAGCACAGATACGCAGTATTTT
CATSRTGVSTDTQYF
>TRBJ1-6|.|.|TRBV20-1
TGCAGTGCTAGAGGTCGACAGGTGAATAATTCACCCCTCCACTTT
CSARGRQVNNSPLHF
>TRBJ1-2|TRBD1|many|TRBV11-2
TGTGCCAGCAGGGGGACAGGGCCCTATGGCTACACCTTC
CASRGTGPYGYTF
>TRBJ2-7|.|many|TRBV7-2
TGTGCCAGCAGCTTAGTGGCGGGGGCCGGCTACGAGCAGTACTTC
CASSLVAGAGYEQYF
>TRBJ2-1|.|many|TRBV5-1
TGCGCCAGCAGCACTGCCCTTTTCGGGGTAAATGAGCAGTTCTTC
CASSTALFGVNEQFF
>TRBJ1-1|TRBD1|.|TRBV7-2
TGTGCCAGCAGCTTCAGGACAGGGGATGAAGCTTTCTTT
CASSFRTGDEAFF
>TRBJ1-1|.|.|TRBV25-1
TGTGCCAGCATTGGCTCTGAAGCTTTCTTT
CASIGSEAFF
>TRBJ1-3|.|few|TRBV7-8
TGTGCCAGCAGCCGGTTGGCACAGGCCTCTGGAAACACCATATATTTT
CASSRLAQASGNTIYF
>TRBJ1-2|.|many|TRBV11-2
TGTGCCAGCAGCTCCGGGACTTATGGCTATGGCTACACCTTC
CASSSGTYGYGYTF
>TRBJ1-5|.|few|TRBV12-3/TRBV12-4
TGTGCCAGCACCTTCCTGGGTCAGCCCCAGCATTTT
CASTFLGQPQHF